Presented here are 13 T cell receptor beta chains from one specimen sequenced in a study of breast tumors, draining lymph nodes, adjacent tissues. MiXCR was run by TCRdb on the multiplex PCR reads, yielding one entry per CDR3 protein. The sample consists of some 230,000 distinct CDR3 sequences, around 34% of them appearing once. Breast cancer patients provided tissue from their axillary draining lymph nodes. Sequenced sample: axillary lymph node tissue. These TCRs come from a female donor with breast cancer. Some clones in this sample may be carry-over from other donors' samples.

This clonotype was recorded at least ten times. In DNA, the CDR3 is TGCAGTGCTAGAGGGGGGACAGGGAGGCAGGGCGCAGATACGCAGTATTTT. Its translation is CSARGGTGRQGADTQYF. This chain connects TRBV20-1 to TRBJ2-3; 9 bases map to TRBD1. With V trimmed by 1 base and J by 4 bases, 12 bases remained unmatched. The CDR3 length is 17 residues. CDR1 and CDR2 (germline): DFQATT, SNEGSKA (reference sequence).

As to this clonotype: A much larger clonotype is one base distant, so this may be a read error. The rearrangement links TRBV2 to TRBJ2-1; TRBD1 matches at 10 bases. Germline assignment: CDR1 SNHLY and CDR2 FYNNEI. The CDR3 contains 15 residues. The V gene end was trimmed by 5 bases and the J gene end by 9 bases; junction bases not matched to a gene: 10. CDR3 residues: CASSYGTGAASEQFF. In DNA, the CDR3 is TGTGCCAGCAGTTACGGGACAGGGGCGGCCAGTGAGCAGTTCTTC.

The chain is built from TRBV25-1 and TRBJ1-6, with TRBD1 matching over 7 bases. V was pared by 4 bases and J by 7 bases, with 7 bases of the junction left unmatched. In germline, CDR1 is MGHDK, CDR2 SYGVNS. The CDR3 has 15 residues. CDR3 region: CASSASGGRNSPLHF. The CDR3 DNA reads as TGTGCCAGCAGTGCGTCAGGGGGTAGGAATTCACCCCTCCACTTT.

The chain recombines TRBV5-8 with TRBJ1-4, with D hard to call. The length of the CDR3 is 16 residues. Germline V CDR1 and CDR2: SGHTS, YDEGEE. Trimming pared 0 bases from V and 7 bases from J, leaving 16 bases between. CDR3 loop: CASSLAFKGWSEKLFF. DNA of the CDR3: TGTGCCAGCAGCTTGGCCTTTAAGGGATGGAGTGAAAAACTGTTTTTT.

The chain carries TRBV20-1 and TRBJ2-5; 12 positions match TRBD1. CDR1 is DFQATT and CDR2 is SNEGSKA in the germline V gene (reference sequence). Unmatched junction bases numbered 10, after V lost 6 bases and J lost 5 bases. The CDR3 is made up of 15 amino acids. DNA for the CDR3: TGCAGTGCCGTGCCCGGGACAGGGGGCGGGGAGACCCAGTACTTC. Its protein product is CSAVPGTGGGETQYF.

This clonotype came up many times. This chain uses TRBV20-1 with TRBJ1-2, with a weak D call TRBD1 (6 bases). The CDR3 loop spans 13 amino acids. Germline V gives CDR1 DFQATT, CDR2 SNEGSKA (reference sequence). The germline V and J ends were trimmed by 0 bases and 4 bases, with 9 bases remaining between them. The CDR3 protein is CSARDRGGYGYTF. The DNA of the CDR3 is TGCAGTGCTAGAGATAGAGGGGGCTATGGCTACACCTTC.

This clonotype was found many times. The V call is TRBV11-2, the J call TRBJ2-1; D is possibly TRBD2 (5 bases). V was shortened by 1 base and J by 6 bases, with 10 bases between the two germline ends. This CDR3 contains 14 residues. CDR1 is SGHAT and CDR2 is FQNNGV in the germline V gene. CDR3 loop: CASSLGGGFNEQFF. The DNA for the CDR3 is TGTGCCAGCAGCTTAGGAGGAGGATTCAATGAGCAGTTCTTC.

This clonotype was counted a few times. This sequence joins TRBV28 and TRBJ2-7; the match to TRBD2 covers 9 bases. J was trimmed by 5 bases and V by 2 bases; bases with no gene match: 10. CDR1 and CDR2 from the germline V gene are MDHEN and SYDVKM. CDR3 length equals 16 residues. The CDR3 bases are TGTGCCAGCAGTTTAGTCCGGGCTAGCGGGATTGACGAGCAGTACTTC. Its protein is CASSLVRASGIDEQYF.

This clonotype has ten or more counts. This sequence joins TRBV11-2 and TRBJ2-7; TRBD1 matches 8 bases. Germline V gives CDR1 SGHAT, CDR2 FQNNGV. The CDR3 sequence is 15 residues long. After removal of 5 bases from V and 4 bases from J, the junction contained 10 bases not matched to a gene. The CDR3: CASSRIRGRPYEQYF. The CDR3 DNA reads TGTGCCAGCAGCCGAATCAGGGGGCGACCGTACGAGCAGTACTTC.

This clonotype came up once. Here the CDR3 reads CSAQGAYSYQPQHF. CDR3 coding DNA: TGCAGTGCACAGGGGGCGTACAGCTATCAGCCCCAGCATTTT. V is TRBV20-1 and J is TRBJ1-5, with 9 bases that match TRBD1. From germline, CDR1 is DFQATT and CDR2 SNEGSKA (reference sequence). V was pared by 6 bases and J by 5 bases, with 8 bases of the junction left unmatched. CDR3 length: 14 amino acids.

This clonotype showed up many times. The rearrangement joins TRBV7-9 to TRBJ1-4, with D hard to call. Germline CDR1 SEHNR, CDR2 FQNEAQ (reference sequence). The CDR3 totals 17 residues. Trimming pared 4 bases from V and 0 bases from J, leaving 15 bases between. Written as DNA, the CDR3 is TGTGCCAGCAGCTACCCGACCGCAGGAACAACTAATGAAAAACTGTTTTTT. It codes for CASSYPTAGTTNEKLFF.

The CDR3 spells CASSLWAQDRGLGYTF. The CDR3 DNA reads as TGTGCCAGCAGTTTGTGGGCCCAGGACAGGGGGCTCGGCTACACCTTC. The chain joins TRBV28 to TRBJ1-2; 11 nucleotides align to TRBD1. This CDR3 is built from 16 residues. The J segment lost 8 bases and the V segment lost 3 bases, leaving 11 bases of the junction unmatched. Per the germline V gene, CDR1 is MDHEN and CDR2 is SYDVKM.

This chain uses TRBV5-4 with TRBJ2-1; 15 positions match TRBD2. The CDR3 extends over 17 amino acids. Germline lookup yields CDR1 SGHNT and CDR2 YYREEE (reference sequence). Germline trimming cut 4 bases from V and 1 base from J; bases unmatched to any gene: 3. The CDR3 DNA sequence: TGTGCCAGCAGCGGACTAGCGGGGGGGGAATCCTACAATGAGCAGTTCTTC. Protein: CASSGLAGGESYNEQFF.